These 19 T cell receptor beta chains were sequenced from one sample in a study of cytomegalovirus exposure and HLA in healthy donors. The PCR had 60 Vbeta and 13 Jbeta primers. Sequencing used immunoSEQ multiplex PCR; TCRdb keeps in-frame clones, though not all of them. Here the sample spans more than 150,000 clones, about 80% being singletons. The sample taken for sequencing was PBMCs. These receptors all come from a woman in her 30s in good health and CMV-seronegative.

The chain recombines TRBV29-1 with TRBJ1-5, with TRBD1 matching 10 bases. The CDR3 sequence is 17 residues long. The germline V gene encodes CDR1 SQVTM and CDR2 ANQGSEA. The ends lost 4 bases at V and 2 bases at J; junction bases unmatched: 11. As DNA, the CDR3 is TGCAGCGTTGGGGTAACCCGGGACAGGGGTGGCAATCAGCCCCAGCATTTT. Protein product: CSVGVTRDRGGNQPQHF.

This chain uses TRBV28 with TRBJ1-1; 8 bases align to TRBD1. J gave up 0 bases and V 11 bases, and 11 bases lay outside the gene matches. There are 15 residues in the CDR3. The germline V gene has CDR1 MDHEN and CDR2 SYDVKM. This CDR3 reads CAGHSGQDMNTEAFF. The CDR3 DNA follows: TGTGCCGGACATTCGGGACAGGATATGAACACTGAAGCTTTCTTT.

The chain employs TRBV9 and TRBJ2-7, with TRBD1 matching 7 bases. From germline, CDR1 is SGDLS and CDR2 YYNGEE. The CDR3 runs 16 residues. J gave up 2 bases and V 4 bases, and 12 bases lay outside the gene matches. CDR3 protein: CASSSEGTASTYEQYF. CDR3 DNA sequence: TGTGCCAGCAGCTCCGAAGGGACAGCCTCGACCTACGAGCAGTACTTC.

The chain joins TRBV10-2 to TRBJ1-1; tentative D call: TRBD1 (5 bases). CDR1 is WSHSY and CDR2 is SAAADI in the germline V gene. V gave up 0 bases and J gave up 5 bases, with 10 bases separating them. The CDR3 length is 14 residues. This CDR3 is CASSESGVGTEAFF. The DNA of the CDR3 is TGCGCCAGCAGTGAGTCAGGGGTGGGGACTGAAGCTTTCTTT.

Only one count was recorded for this clone. The genes are TRBV6-1 and TRBJ2-2; possible D gene TRBD1, 5 bases. Germline lookup yields CDR1 MNHNS and CDR2 SASEGT. Trimming removed 1 base at V and 2 bases at J, with 14 bases between. The CDR3 runs 17 residues. In nucleotides, the CDR3 is TGTGCCAGCAGTGAAGGGTGGGGCCCGGGTAACACCGGGGAGCTGTTTTTT. Translated, it gives CASSEGWGPGNTGELFF.

In this sample, this clone turned up once. The chain has TRBV7-2 and TRBJ1-2; 9 bases map to TRBD1. The CDR3 contains 15 residues. The germline gives CDR1 SGHTA, CDR2 FQGNSA. J was trimmed by 6 bases and V by 2 bases; bases with no gene match: 7. The CDR3 loop reads CASSLYEGTGHGYTF. The CDR3 coding sequence is TGTGCCAGCAGCTTATATGAAGGGACAGGGCATGGCTACACCTTC. The full variable domain, rest sourced from reference TRBV7-2 and TRBJ1-2, is GAGVSQSPSNKVTEKGKDVELRCDPISGHTALYWYRQSLGQGLEFLIYFQGNSAPDKSGLPSDRFSAERTGGSVSTLTIQRTQQEDSAVYLCASSLYEGTGHGYTFGSGTRLTVV.

This chain links TRBV2 with TRBJ1-1, with 10 bases aligning to TRBD1. The germline CDR1 and CDR2 sequences are SNHLY and FYNNEI. The trim removed 3 bases at V and 5 bases at J, leaving 6 bases unmatched. The CDR3 is 15 amino acids. CDR3 amino acids: CASSDRQGALTEAFF. The CDR3 DNA reads as TGTGCCAGCAGTGACAGACAGGGGGCGCTTACTGAAGCTTTCTTT.

The J gene is TRBJ2-6, the V gene TRBV4-3, with D perhaps TRBD1 (6 bases). The CDR3 consists of 17 residues. Germline V gives CDR1 LGHNA, CDR2 YSLEER. V shed 3 bases and J shed 4 bases, with 16 bases lying between them. The CDR3 here is CASSHRSGAPGANVLTF. The CDR3 nucleotides read TGCGCCAGCAGCCACCGATCAGGGGCTCCCGGGGCCAACGTCCTGACTTTC.

Only a few counts were recorded for this clone. The chain combines TRBV4-3 with TRBJ1-1, with D maybe TRBD1 (5 bases). The CDR3 is 13 amino acids. V lost 4 bases, J lost 1 base, and 7 bases lay in between. Germline V gene sequence: CDR1 LGHNA, CDR2 YSLEER. The CDR3 protein is CASSRGQNTEAFF. The CDR3 nucleotides read TGCGCCAGCAGCCGAGGACAGAACACTGAAGCTTTCTTT.

This clone was seen a few times. The chain employs TRBV7-2 and TRBJ2-1; possible D gene TRBD2, 5 bases. This CDR3 region has 15 residues. Germline CDR1 and CDR2: SGHTA and FQGNSA. Trimming took 5 bases from V and 0 from J, leaving 11 bases between them. The CDR3 DNA follows: TGTGCCAGCAGCGTCACGGGAAGCTCCTACAATGAGCAGTTCTTC. Amino acid sequence: CASSVTGSSYNEQFF.

The gene calls are TRBV27 and TRBJ2-5, with TRBD1 matching 11 bases. This CDR3 has 14 residues. Germline CDR1 is MNHEY and CDR2 is SMNVEV (reference sequence). J gave up 5 bases and V 6 bases, and 5 bases lay outside the gene matches. CDR3 nucleotide sequence: TGTGCCAGCAGCCTCCGGGACAGGGGGGAGACCCAGTACTTC. Its translation is CASSLRDRGETQYF.

This clone occurred once. The chain carries TRBV2 and TRBJ2-2; 12 positions match TRBD2. Germline V gene lookup returns CDR1 SNHLY and CDR2 FYNNEI. The CDR3 runs 18 residues. The V gene end was trimmed by 6 bases and the J gene end by 2 bases; junction bases not matched to a gene: 10. CDR3 amino acids: CASSANSLAGGNTGELFF. CDR3 coding DNA: TGTGCCAGCAGCGCGAATTCACTAGCGGGGGGAAACACCGGGGAGCTGTTTTTT. Filled out from reference TRBV2 and TRBJ2-2, the complete variable domain reads EPEVTQTPSHQVTQMGQEVILRCVPISNHLYFYWYRQILGQKVEFLVSFYNNEISEKSEIFDDQFSVERPDGSNFTLKIRSTKLEDSAMYFCASSANSLAGGNTGELFFGEGSRLTVL.

The chain uses TRBV5-4 and TRBJ2-2; 7 nucleotides align to TRBD2. This CDR3 spans 14 amino acids. Germline V gene data show CDR1 as SGHNT and CDR2 as YYREEE (reference sequence). The trim removed 4 bases at V and 5 bases at J, leaving 5 bases unmatched. The CDR3 protein is CASSRQLATGELFF. CDR3 sequence (DNA): TGTGCCAGCAGCCGCCAACTAGCGACCGGGGAGCTGTTTTTT.

The chain is built from TRBV5-1 and TRBJ2-1; 7 bases map to TRBD2. Germline assignment: CDR1 SGHRS and CDR2 YFSETQ. This CDR3 region has 16 residues. V shed 4 bases and J 0 bases; nucleotides not matched to a gene: 7. The CDR3 loop reads CASSPSGGSSYNEQFF. The CDR3, as DNA: TGCGCCAGCAGCCCGTCCGGGGGGAGCTCCTACAATGAGCAGTTCTTC.

The chain recombines TRBV7-9 with TRBJ1-2, with 8 bases aligning to TRBD1. J lost 1 base, V lost 5 bases, and 12 bases had no gene match. This CDR3 has 17 residues. Germline CDR1 and CDR2: SEHNR and FQNEAQ (reference sequence). The CDR3, as DNA: TGTGCCAGCAGCCTAAGGACAGGGAGGGTCTTTAACTATGGCTACACCTTC. Translation: CASSLRTGRVFNYGYTF. The full variable domain, completed using reference TRBV7-9 and TRBJ1-2, is DTGVSQNPRHKITKRGQNVTFRCDPISEHNRLYWYRQTLGQGPEFLTYFQNEAQLEKSRLLSDRFSAERPKGSFSTLEIQRTEQGDSAMYLCASSLRTGRVFNYGYTFGSGTRLTVV.

This chain links TRBV18 with TRBJ2-3; tentative D call: TRBD1 (6 bases). The CDR3 is made up of 15 amino acids. Germline CDR1 and CDR2: KGHSH and LQKENI. Trimming pared 2 bases from V and 0 bases from J, leaving 9 bases between. The CDR3 protein is CASSPRTASTDTQYF. In DNA, the CDR3 is TGTGCCAGCTCACCAAGGACAGCTAGCACAGATACGCAGTATTTT.

This clone was seen only once. The chain recombines TRBV5-1 with TRBJ1-4; 7 bases agree with TRBD1. V trimming: 4 bases; J trimming: 4 bases; junction bases outside the gene matches: 4. Germline V gives CDR1 SGHRS, CDR2 YFSETQ. This CDR3 contains 14 residues. The CDR3 DNA follows: TGCGCCAGCAGCGAGGGACAGATTAATGAAAAACTGTTTTTT. It translates to CASSEGQINEKLFF.

The rearrangement uses TRBV4-3 and TRBJ1-1, with unresolved D. Germline values: CDR1 LGHNA, CDR2 YSLEER. The length of the CDR3 is 15 residues. Trimming took off 1 base at V and 0 bases at J, with 9 bases between the two ends. Written as DNA, the CDR3 is TGCGCCAGCAGCCAAGGTGGAGGGATGAACACTGAAGCTTTCTTT. Translated, it gives CASSQGGGMNTEAFF.

This chain connects TRBV9 to TRBJ2-5; TRBD2 matches at 16 bases. Germline V gene data show CDR1 as SGDLS and CDR2 as YYNGEE. With V trimmed by 2 bases and J by 6 bases, 7 bases remained unmatched. This CDR3 region has 17 residues. The CDR3 loop reads CASSVGTSGGGRKTQYF. In nucleotides, the CDR3 is TGTGCCAGCAGCGTGGGGACTAGCGGGGGGGGCCGAAAGACCCAGTACTTC.